This T cell receptor (beta chain) was captured in a study of human T cells and chemical hapten exposure. In TCRdb, the RACE reads were re-called with MiXCR into one record per CDR3 protein. The table shows a few hundred thousand distinct CDR3 sequences, with just under 6.5% occurring only once. This clonotype was detected many times. The time point: patch test 2, 6 weeks after DPC sensitization. Treatment denoted: therapeutic diphenylcyclopropenone sensitization with weekly scalp DPC. There are 17 residues in the CDR3. The V gene end was trimmed by 3 bases and the J gene end by 1 base; junction bases not matched to a gene: 11. The germline V gene has CDR1 SGHTA and CDR2 FQGNSA.

Sequencing used whole blood, obtained in connection with sensitization to the hapten diphenylcyclopropenone (DPC). The J gene is TRBJ1-1, the V gene TRBV7-2; 7 nucleotides match TRBD1. This clonotype was sampled from a woman aged 18 to 35 with alopecia areata. Some clones in this sample may be carry-over from other donors' samples. CDR3 residues: CASSFSRQGGQNTEAFF. The CDR3 DNA reads as TGTGCCAGCAGCTTCTCCAGACAGGGAGGACAGAACACTGAAGCTTTCTTT.